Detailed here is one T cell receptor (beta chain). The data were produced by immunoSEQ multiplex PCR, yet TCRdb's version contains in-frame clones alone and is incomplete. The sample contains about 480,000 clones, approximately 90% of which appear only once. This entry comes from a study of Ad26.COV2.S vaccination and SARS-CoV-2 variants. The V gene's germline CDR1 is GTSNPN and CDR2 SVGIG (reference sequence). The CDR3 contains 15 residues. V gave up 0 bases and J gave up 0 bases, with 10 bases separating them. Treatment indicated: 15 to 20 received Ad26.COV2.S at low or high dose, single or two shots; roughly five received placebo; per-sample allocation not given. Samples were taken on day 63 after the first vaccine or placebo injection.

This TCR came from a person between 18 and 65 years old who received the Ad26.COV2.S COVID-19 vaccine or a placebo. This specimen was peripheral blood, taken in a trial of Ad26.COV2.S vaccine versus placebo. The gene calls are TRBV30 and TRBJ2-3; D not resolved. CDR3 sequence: CAWSVHDLSTDTQYF. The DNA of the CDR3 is TGTGCCTGGAGTGTCCATGACTTAAGCACAGATACGCAGTATTTT.